Listed below are T cell receptor beta chains from one sample, sequenced in a study of beta chain features in type 1 diabetes. TCRdb's table, derived via immunoSEQ multiplex PCR, lists solely in-frame clones and lacks some. The repertoire holds 200,000 to 250,000 clones, with 9.6% as singletons. The sample was naive CD4+ T cells from blood. The receptors derive from a woman aged 18-35 years in good health. Each CDR3 is given with its conserved first and last residue. D genes are given only for firm matches. A clone size is listed for some rows: how often the clone was seen (once, few, many), or a class if it is expanded.

TRBV9,TRBJ2-3,few,TRBD2,CASSVEAGAPDTQYF,TGTGCCAGCAGCGTAGAAGCGGGAGCCCCAGATACGCAGTATTTT
TRBV7-6,TRBJ2-1,.,TRBD2,CASNLKRGSEQFF,TGTGCCAGCAACCTTAAGCGGGGATCTGAGCAGTTCTTC
TRBV28,TRBJ2-1,few,.,CASSYPSNEQFF,TGTGCCAGCTCTTATCCCAGCAATGAGCAGTTCTTC
TRBV5-1,TRBJ2-6,.,TRBD1,CASSLEQGAGANVLTF,TGCGCCAGCAGCTTGGAACAGGGGGCTGGGGCCAACGTCCTGACTTTC
TRBV25-1,TRBJ1-1,few,.,CASSADNWDTEAFF,TGTGCCAGCAGTGCTGACAACTGGGACACTGAAGCTTTCTTT
TRBV19,TRBJ1-1,.,.,CASSPEGTYREAFF,TGTGCCAGTAGTCCTGAGGGGACATATCGTGAAGCTTTCTTT
TRBV30,TRBJ2-7,few,.,CAWSIQGNNEQYF,TGTGCCTGGTCCATTCAGGGGAACAACGAGCAGTACTTC
TRBV7-9,TRBJ2-1,.,TRBD1,CASSRIGQGYESYNEQFF,TGTGCCAGCAGCCGGATTGGACAGGGGTACGAGTCCTACAATGAGCAGTTCTTC
TRBV5-1,TRBJ2-1,.,.,CASSGGLPSNEQFF,TGCGCCAGCAGCGGAGGACTCCCGTCAAATGAGCAGTTCTTC
TRBV5-6,TRBJ2-7,.,TRBD2,CASSLLAGVLTDEQYF,TGTGCCAGCAGCTTACTAGCGGGAGTACTAACTGACGAGCAGTACTTC
TRBV5-6,TRBJ1-5,few,TRBD1,CASSHRGRGNQPQHF,TGTGCCAGCAGCCACAGGGGGCGCGGCAATCAGCCCCAGCATTTT
TRBV18,TRBJ2-1,many,TRBD1,CASSPQRTGADEQFF,TGTGCCAGCTCACCACAGAGGACAGGGGCCGATGAGCAGTTCTTC
TRBV10-3,TRBJ2-5,few,TRBD1,CAIKGTGEETQYF,TGTGCCATCAAGGGGACAGGGGAAGAGACCCAGTACTTC
TRBV30,TRBJ2-3,.,TRBD1,CAWSVWTGILTDTQYF,TGTGCCTGGAGTGTTTGGACAGGGATTCTAACAGATACGCAGTATTTT
TRBV27,TRBJ2-4,.,.,CASRDQYRQNIQYF,TGTGCCAGCAGAGATCAGTACAGGCAAAACATTCAGTACTTC
TRBV5-1,TRBJ1-5,.,.,CASSPTGVGQPQHF,TGCGCCAGCAGCCCCACCGGGGTTGGTCAGCCCCAGCATTTT
TRBV5-4,TRBJ1-4,few,TRBD1,CASSRVGQGAQGNEKLFF,TGTGCCAGCAGCCGGGTGGGACAGGGGGCGCAGGGTAATGAAAAACTGTTTTTT
TRBV7-6,TRBJ2-5,few,TRBD1,CASSLGTGGSETQYF,TGTGCCAGCAGCTTAGGGACAGGGGGCTCGGAGACCCAGTACTTC